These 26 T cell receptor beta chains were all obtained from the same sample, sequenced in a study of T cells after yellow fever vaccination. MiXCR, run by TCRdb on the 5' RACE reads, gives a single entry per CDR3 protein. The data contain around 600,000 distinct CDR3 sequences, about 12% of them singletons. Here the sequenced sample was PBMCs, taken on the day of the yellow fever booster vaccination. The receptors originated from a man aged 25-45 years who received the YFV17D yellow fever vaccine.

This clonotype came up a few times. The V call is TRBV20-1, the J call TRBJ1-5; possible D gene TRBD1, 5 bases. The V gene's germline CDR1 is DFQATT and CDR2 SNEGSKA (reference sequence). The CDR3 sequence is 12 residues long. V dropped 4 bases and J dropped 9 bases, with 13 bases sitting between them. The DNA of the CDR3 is TGCAGTGCTACAGGGAGCAGTCTGCCCCAGCATTTT. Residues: CSATGSSLPQHF.

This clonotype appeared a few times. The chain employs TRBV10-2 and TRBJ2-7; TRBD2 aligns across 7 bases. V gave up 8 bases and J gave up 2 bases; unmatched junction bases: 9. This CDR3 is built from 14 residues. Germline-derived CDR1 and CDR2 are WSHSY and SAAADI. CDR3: CASGGSSGAYEQYF. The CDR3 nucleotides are TGCGCCAGCGGGGGATCTAGCGGAGCCTACGAGCAGTACTTC.

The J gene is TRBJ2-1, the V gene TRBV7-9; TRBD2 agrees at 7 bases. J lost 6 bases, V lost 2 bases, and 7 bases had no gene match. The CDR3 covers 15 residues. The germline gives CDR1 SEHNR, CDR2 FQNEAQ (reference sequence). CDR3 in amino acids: CASSLSLAVTNEQFF. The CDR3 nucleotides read TGTGCCAGCAGCTTATCTCTAGCGGTAACCAATGAGCAGTTCTTC.

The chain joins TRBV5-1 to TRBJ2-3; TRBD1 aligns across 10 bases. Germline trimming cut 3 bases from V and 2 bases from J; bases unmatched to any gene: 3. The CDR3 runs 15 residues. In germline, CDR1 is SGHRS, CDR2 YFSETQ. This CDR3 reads CASSSGTGVTDTQYF. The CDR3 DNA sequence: TGCGCCAGCAGCTCCGGGACAGGGGTCACAGATACGCAGTATTTT.

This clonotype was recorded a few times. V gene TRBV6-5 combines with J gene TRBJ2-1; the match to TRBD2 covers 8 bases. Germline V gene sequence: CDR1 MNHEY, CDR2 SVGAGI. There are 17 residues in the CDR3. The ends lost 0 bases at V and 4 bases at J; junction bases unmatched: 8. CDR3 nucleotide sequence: TGTGCCAGCAGTTACTCGAGAGGGAGCGGGGGATACAATGAGCAGTTCTTC. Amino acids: CASSYSRGSGGYNEQFF.

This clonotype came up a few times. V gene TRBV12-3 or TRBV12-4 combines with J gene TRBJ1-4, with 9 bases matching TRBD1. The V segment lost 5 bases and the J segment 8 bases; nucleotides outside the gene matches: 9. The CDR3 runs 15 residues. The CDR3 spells CASSPYGQGREKLFF. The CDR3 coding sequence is TGTGCCAGCAGTCCCTATGGACAGGGGAGGGAAAAACTGTTTTTT.

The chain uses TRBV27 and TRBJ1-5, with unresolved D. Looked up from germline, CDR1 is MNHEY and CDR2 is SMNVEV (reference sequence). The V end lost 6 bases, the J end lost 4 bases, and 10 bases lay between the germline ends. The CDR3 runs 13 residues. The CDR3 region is CASRDNQNQPQHF. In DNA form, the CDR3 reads TGTGCCAGCAGAGACAACCAGAATCAGCCCCAGCATTTT.

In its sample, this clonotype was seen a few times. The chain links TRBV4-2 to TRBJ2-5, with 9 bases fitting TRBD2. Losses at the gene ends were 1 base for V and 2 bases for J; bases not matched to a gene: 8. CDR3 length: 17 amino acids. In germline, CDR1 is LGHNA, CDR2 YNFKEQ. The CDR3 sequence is CASSQATWREGQETQYF. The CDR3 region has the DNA TGTGCCAGCAGCCAAGCCACTTGGCGGGAGGGACAAGAGACCCAGTACTTC.

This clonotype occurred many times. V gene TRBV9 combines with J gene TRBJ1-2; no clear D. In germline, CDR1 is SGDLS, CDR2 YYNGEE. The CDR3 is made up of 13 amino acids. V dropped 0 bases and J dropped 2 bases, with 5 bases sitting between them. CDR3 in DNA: TGTGCCAGCAGCGTAGACGGGAACTATGGCTACACCTTC. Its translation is CASSVDGNYGYTF. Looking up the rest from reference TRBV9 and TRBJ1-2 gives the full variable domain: DSGVTQTPKHLITATGQRVTLRCSPRSGDLSVYWYQQSLDQGLQFLIQYYNGEERAKGNILERFSAQQFPDLHSELNLSSLELGDSALYFCASSVDGNYGYTFGSGTRLTVV.

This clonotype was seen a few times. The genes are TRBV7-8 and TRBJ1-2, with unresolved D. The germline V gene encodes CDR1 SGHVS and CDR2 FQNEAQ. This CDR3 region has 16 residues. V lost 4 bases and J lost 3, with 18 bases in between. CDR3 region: CASSSLAPGGYYGYTF. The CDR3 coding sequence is TGTGCCAGCAGCTCACTTGCCCCGGGCGGGTACTATGGCTACACCTTC. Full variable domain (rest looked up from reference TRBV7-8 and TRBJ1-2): GAGVSQSPRYKVAKRGQDVALRCDPISGHVSLFWYQQALGQGPEFLTYFQNEAQLDKSGLPSDRFFAERPEGSVSTLKIQRTQQEDSAVYLCASSSLAPGGYYGYTFGSGTRLTVV.

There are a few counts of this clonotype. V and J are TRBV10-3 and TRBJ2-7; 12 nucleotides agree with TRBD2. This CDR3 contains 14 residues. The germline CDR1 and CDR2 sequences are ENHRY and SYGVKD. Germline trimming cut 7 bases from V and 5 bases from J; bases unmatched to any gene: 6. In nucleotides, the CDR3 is TGTGCCATCAACAGACTAGCGGGAGAAGACGAGCAGTACTTC. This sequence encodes CAINRLAGEDEQYF.

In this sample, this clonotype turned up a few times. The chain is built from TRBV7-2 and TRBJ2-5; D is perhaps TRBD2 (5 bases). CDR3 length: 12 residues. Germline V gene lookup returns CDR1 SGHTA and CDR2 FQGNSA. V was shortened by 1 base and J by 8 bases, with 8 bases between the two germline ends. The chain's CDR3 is CASSLERGTQYF. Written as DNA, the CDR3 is TGTGCCAGCAGCTTAGAACGGGGTACCCAGTACTTC.

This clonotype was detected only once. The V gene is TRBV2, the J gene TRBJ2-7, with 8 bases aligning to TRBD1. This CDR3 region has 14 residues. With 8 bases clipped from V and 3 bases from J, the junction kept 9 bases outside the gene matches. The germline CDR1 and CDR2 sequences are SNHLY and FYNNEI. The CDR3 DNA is TGTGCCAGCGGCGGCCGGGACAGGATCTACGAGCAGTACTTC. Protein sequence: CASGGRDRIYEQYF.

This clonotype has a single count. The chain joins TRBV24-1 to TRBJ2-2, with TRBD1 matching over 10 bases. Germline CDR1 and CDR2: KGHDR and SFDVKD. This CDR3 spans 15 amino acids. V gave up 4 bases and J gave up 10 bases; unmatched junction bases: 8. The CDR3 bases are TGTGCCACCAGTGACCTGGGACAGGGGAGAGAGGAGCTGTTTTTT. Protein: CATSDLGQGREELFF.

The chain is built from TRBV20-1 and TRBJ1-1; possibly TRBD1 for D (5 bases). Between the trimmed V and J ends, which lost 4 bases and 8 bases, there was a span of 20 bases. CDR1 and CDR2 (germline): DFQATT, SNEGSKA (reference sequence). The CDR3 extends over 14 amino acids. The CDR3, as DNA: TGCAGTGCTACTACGGGACGACAGCTACTGGAAGCTTTCTTT. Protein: CSATTGRQLLEAFF.

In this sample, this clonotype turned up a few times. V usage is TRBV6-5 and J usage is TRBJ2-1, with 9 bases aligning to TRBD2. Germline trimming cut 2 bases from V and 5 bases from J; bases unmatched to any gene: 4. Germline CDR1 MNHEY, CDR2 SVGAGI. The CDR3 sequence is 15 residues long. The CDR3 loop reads CASSYGGRAHNEQFF. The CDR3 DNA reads TGTGCCAGCAGTTACGGCGGGAGGGCCCACAATGAGCAGTTCTTC.

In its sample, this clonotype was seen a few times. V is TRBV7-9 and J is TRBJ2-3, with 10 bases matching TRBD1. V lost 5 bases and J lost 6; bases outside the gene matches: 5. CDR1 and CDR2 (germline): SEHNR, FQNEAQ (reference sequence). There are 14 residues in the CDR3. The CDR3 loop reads CASSGEGQGDTQYF. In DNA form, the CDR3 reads TGTGCCAGCAGCGGAGAGGGACAGGGGGATACGCAGTATTTT.

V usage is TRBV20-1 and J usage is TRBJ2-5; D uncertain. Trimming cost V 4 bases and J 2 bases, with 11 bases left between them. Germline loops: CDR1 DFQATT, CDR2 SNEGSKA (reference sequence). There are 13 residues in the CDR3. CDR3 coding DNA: TGCAGTGCTATCAGGACGGTGCAAGAGACCCAGTACTTC. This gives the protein CSAIRTVQETQYF.

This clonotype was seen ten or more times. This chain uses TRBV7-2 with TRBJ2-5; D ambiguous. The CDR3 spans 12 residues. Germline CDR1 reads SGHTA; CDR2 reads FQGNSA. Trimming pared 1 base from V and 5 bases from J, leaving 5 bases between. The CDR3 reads CASSLGLETQYF. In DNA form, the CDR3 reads TGTGCCAGCAGCTTAGGGTTGGAGACCCAGTACTTC.

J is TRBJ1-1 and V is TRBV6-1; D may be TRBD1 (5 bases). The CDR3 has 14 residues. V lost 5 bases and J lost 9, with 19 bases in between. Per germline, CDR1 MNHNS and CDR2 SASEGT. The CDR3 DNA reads TGTGCCAGCAGTCCTCAGGGAGCCACAGGTAAAGCTTTCTTT. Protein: CASSPQGATGKAFF.

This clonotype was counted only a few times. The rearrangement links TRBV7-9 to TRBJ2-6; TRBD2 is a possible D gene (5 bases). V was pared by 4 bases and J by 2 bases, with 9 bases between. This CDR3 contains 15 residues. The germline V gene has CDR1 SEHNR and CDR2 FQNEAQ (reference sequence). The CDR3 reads CASSSFGTGANVLTF. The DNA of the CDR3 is TGTGCCAGCAGCTCGTTCGGGACTGGGGCCAACGTCCTGACTTTC.

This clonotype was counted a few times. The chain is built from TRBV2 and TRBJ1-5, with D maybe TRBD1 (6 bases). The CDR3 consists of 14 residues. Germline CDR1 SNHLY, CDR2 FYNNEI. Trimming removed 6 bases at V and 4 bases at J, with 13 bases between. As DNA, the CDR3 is TGTGCCAGCAGAAAGTCAGGGGTTAATCAGCCCCAGCATTTT. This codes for CASRKSGVNQPQHF.

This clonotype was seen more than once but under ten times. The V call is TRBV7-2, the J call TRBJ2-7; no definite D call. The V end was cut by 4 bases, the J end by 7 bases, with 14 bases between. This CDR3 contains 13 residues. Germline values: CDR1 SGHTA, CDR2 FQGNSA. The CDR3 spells CASSSVLSREQYF. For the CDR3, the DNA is TGTGCCAGCAGCTCGGTCCTCTCTAGGGAGCAGTACTTC. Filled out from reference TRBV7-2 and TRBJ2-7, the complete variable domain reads GAGVSQSPSNKVTEKGKDVELRCDPISGHTALYWYRQSLGQGLEFLIYFQGNSAPDKSGLPSDRFSAERTGGSVSTLTIQRTQQEDSAVYLCASSSVLSREQYFGPGTRLTVT.

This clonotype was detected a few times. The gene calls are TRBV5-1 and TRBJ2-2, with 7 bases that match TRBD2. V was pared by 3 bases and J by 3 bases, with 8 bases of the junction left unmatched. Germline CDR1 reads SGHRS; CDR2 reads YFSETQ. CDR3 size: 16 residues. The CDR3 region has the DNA TGCGCCAGCAGCTCTTCGGGAGGCATGGACACCGGGGAGCTGTTTTTT. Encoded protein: CASSSSGGMDTGELFF.

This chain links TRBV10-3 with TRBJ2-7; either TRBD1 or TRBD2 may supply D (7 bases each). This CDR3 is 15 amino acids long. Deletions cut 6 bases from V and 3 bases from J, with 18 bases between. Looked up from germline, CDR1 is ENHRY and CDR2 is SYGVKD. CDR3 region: CAIRASGGEIYEQYF. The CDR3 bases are TGTGCCATCAGGGCCTCAGGGGGGGAGATCTACGAGCAGTACTTC.

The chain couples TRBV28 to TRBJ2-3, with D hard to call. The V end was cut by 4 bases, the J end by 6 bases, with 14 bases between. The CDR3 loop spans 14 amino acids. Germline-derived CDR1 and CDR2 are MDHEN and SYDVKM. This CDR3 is CASSSRHPRDTQYF. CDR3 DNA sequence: TGTGCCAGCAGTTCCAGACACCCCCGGGATACGCAGTATTTT.